These 10 T cell receptor beta chains were sequenced from one sample in a study of technical replicates of blood from several donors. Clones were sequenced by immunoSEQ multiplex PCR, and TCRdb holds only the in-frame ones, with some missing. The sample has approximately 49,000 clones; 90% to 95% are singletons. Sequencing used PBMCs. The receptors were gathered from a human donor in good health. Some clones in this sample may be carry-over from other donors' samples.

V and J are TRBV4-2 and TRBJ2-5; D is unclear. Germline V gene lookup returns CDR1 LGHNA and CDR2 YNFKEQ. The CDR3 consists of 13 residues. V shed 0 bases and J shed 4 bases, with 6 bases lying between them. The CDR3 spells CASSQDNGETQYF. CDR3 nucleotide sequence: TGTGCCAGCAGCCAAGATAACGGAGAGACCCAGTACTTC.

The gene calls are TRBV7-8 and TRBJ2-7, with 12 bases aligning to TRBD2. The CDR3 length is 14 residues. V shed 3 bases and J 4 bases; nucleotides not matched to a gene: 1. Germline lookup yields CDR1 SGHVS and CDR2 FQNEAQ. CDR3 sequence reads: CASSFGTSGYEQYF. As DNA, the CDR3 is TGTGCCAGCAGCTTCGGGACTAGCGGGTACGAGCAGTACTTC.

V and J are TRBV5-1 and TRBJ1-1; no firm D call. Trimming stripped 0 bases from V and 5 bases from J, with 17 bases between. CDR1 and CDR2 from the germline V gene are SGHRS and YFSETQ. This CDR3 contains 16 residues. Here the CDR3 reads CASSLAGLGGRTEAFF. CDR3 nucleotide sequence: TGCGCCAGCAGCTTGGCAGGTTTGGGCGGGCGGACTGAAGCTTTCTTT.

The chain carries TRBV19 and TRBJ2-5; possible D gene TRBD2, 6 bases. Germline V lookup: CDR1 LNHDA, CDR2 SQIVND (reference sequence). V dropped 4 bases and J dropped 5 bases, with 17 bases sitting between them. This CDR3 is 15 amino acids long. CDR3 region: CASSTLARVGETQYF. Written as DNA, the CDR3 is TGTGCCAGTAGTACGCTAGCGAGAGTGGGGGAGACCCAGTACTTC.

The J gene is TRBJ2-7, the V gene TRBV6-6; 12 bases are shared with TRBD1. The V gene end was trimmed by 9 bases and the J gene end by 5 bases; junction bases not matched to a gene: 14. In germline, CDR1 is MNHNY, CDR2 SVGAGI (reference sequence). The CDR3 has 16 amino acids. This CDR3 is CASRGTGGVRQDEQYF. The CDR3 DNA is TGTGCCAGTCGGGGGACAGGGGGCGTTCGGCAGGACGAGCAGTACTTC.

The V gene is TRBV5-4, the J gene TRBJ1-5; maybe TRBD1 (5 bases). Trimming pared 3 bases from V and 7 bases from J, leaving 11 bases between. Germline CDR1 SGHNT, CDR2 YYREEE (reference sequence). The CDR3 runs to 13 residues. CDR3 in DNA: TGTGCCAGCAGCTCCGATCAGGGCCAGCCCCAGCATTTT. Its translation is CASSSDQGQPQHF.

J is TRBJ1-4 and V is TRBV6-1, with 8 bases fitting TRBD1. Germline CDR1 reads MNHNS; CDR2 reads SASEGT. Losses at the gene ends were 6 bases for V and 7 bases for J; bases not matched to a gene: 10. The CDR3 has 15 amino acids. CDR3 coding DNA: TGTGCCAGCAGACTAGGACAGGGATCATTTGAAAAACTGTTTTTT. The encoded protein is CASRLGQGSFEKLFF.

In its sample, this clone was seen once. The chain uses TRBV9 and TRBJ1-2; 9 bases line up with TRBD1. CDR1 is SGDLS and CDR2 is YYNGEE in the germline V gene. The CDR3 runs 17 residues. The ends lost 3 bases at V and 1 base at J; junction bases unmatched: 10. DNA of the CDR3: TGTGCCAGCAGCGGATCCCGGGACAGGGAGATTAACTATGGCTACACCTTC. Its protein product is CASSGSRDREINYGYTF.

The chain carries TRBV30 and TRBJ1-1; 7 bases are shared with TRBD1. The CDR3 consists of 13 residues. J lost 6 bases, V lost 5 bases, and 9 bases had no gene match. Germline values: CDR1 GTSNPN, CDR2 SVGIG (reference sequence). CDR3 amino acids: CAWAKGASAEAFF. For the CDR3, the DNA is TGTGCCTGGGCAAAGGGGGCGTCGGCTGAAGCTTTCTTT.

The chain uses TRBV4-2 and TRBJ2-7; 8 nucleotides align to TRBD2. V was clipped by 1 base and J by 6 bases; unmatched bases: 17. This CDR3 contains 18 residues. CDR1 is LGHNA, CDR2 YNFKEQ, per germline. The CDR3 nucleotides are TGTGCCAGCAGCCAAGGGCGGGCGGGGGGTTTTAGCTCCAGCGAGCAGTACTTC. It codes for CASSQGRAGGFSSSEQYF.